Presented here are 32 T cell receptor beta chains from one specimen sequenced in a study of OX40 agonist ivuxolimab in advanced cancers. The method was immunoSEQ multiplex PCR; TCRdb's version includes in-frame clones alone and lacks a portion of them. Here the sample spans about 80,000 clones, around 85% being singletons. This specimen was CD4+ or CD8+ T cells sorted from blood, taken in a trial of the OX40 agonist ivuxolimab. These receptors were taken from an adult with an advanced solid tumor such as melanoma, head and neck, liver or kidney cancer.

This clone came up a few times. The chain is built from TRBV2 and TRBJ2-7; D is possibly TRBD1 or TRBD2 (7 bases each). Germline values: CDR1 SNHLY, CDR2 FYNNEI. This CDR3 region has 15 residues. Between the trimmed V and J ends, which lost 6 bases and 2 bases, there was a span of 17 bases. CDR3 coding DNA: TGTGCCAGCAGAGGGGGAGGGGGCGCGGCCTACGAGCAGTACTTC. Translated: CASRGGGGAAYEQYF.

This clone was seen only once. This sequence joins TRBV5-1 and TRBJ2-2, with 8 bases aligning to TRBD1. V shed 0 bases, J shed 0 bases, and the junction held 1 base outside the gene matches. The CDR3 loop spans 16 amino acids. The V gene's germline CDR1 is SGHRS and CDR2 YFSETQ. CDR3 DNA: TGCGCCAGCAGCTTGGAACAGGGGGCGAACACCGGGGAGCTGTTTTTT. Translated, it gives CASSLEQGANTGELFF. Full variable domain (remainder filled in from reference TRBV5-1 and TRBJ2-2): KAGVTQTPRYLIKTRGQQVTLSCSPISGHRSVSWYQQTPGQGLQFLFEYFSETQRNKGNFPGRFSGRQFSNSRSEMNVSTLELGDSALYLCASSLEQGANTGELFFGEGSRLTVL.

The V call is TRBV9, the J call TRBJ2-5, with TRBD1 matching 7 bases. V dropped 3 bases and J dropped 4; count of bases not matched to a gene: 15. This CDR3 is 17 amino acids long. The germline V gene has CDR1 SGDLS and CDR2 YYNGEE. CDR3 nucleotides: TGTGCCAGCAGCGAGGGGACAGACCCCCTCGGTCCAGAGACCCAGTACTTC. Residues: CASSEGTDPLGPETQYF. The variable domain in full, with the rest retrieved from reference TRBV9 and TRBJ2-5, is DSGVTQTPKHLITATGQRVTLRCSPRSGDLSVYWYQQSLDQGLQFLIQYYNGEERAKGNILERFSAQQFPDLHSELNLSSLELGDSALYFCASSEGTDPLGPETQYFGPGTRLLVL.

This chain joins TRBV18 and TRBJ1-3, with D possibly being TRBD1 (5 bases). V was clipped by 4 bases and J by 10 bases, with 11 bases between them. CDR1 KGHSH and CDR2 LQKENI come from the germline V gene. CDR3 size: 12 residues. The CDR3 nucleotides are TGTGCCAGCTCACGGGAGCGGGGGACCATATATTTT. As protein: CASSRERGTIYF.

This rearrangement joins TRBV29-1 to TRBJ1-2; maybe TRBD1 (5 bases). Germline V gene data show CDR1 as SQVTM and CDR2 as ANQGSEA. Trimming took off 6 bases at V and 3 bases at J, with 20 bases between the two ends. This CDR3 contains 15 residues. CDR3 sequence (DNA): TGCAGCGTCACATCGGGGGGGAGGAGTGACTATGGCTACACCTTC. Its protein is CSVTSGGRSDYGYTF.

This clone came up a few times. The chain joins TRBV6-6 to TRBJ2-3; no firm D call. The CDR3 totals 14 residues. V lost 6 bases, J lost 2 bases, and 12 bases lay in between. Per the germline V gene, CDR1 is MNHNY and CDR2 is SVGAGI (reference sequence). The CDR3 is CASSSNRVTDTQYF. In DNA, the CDR3 is TGTGCCAGCAGCTCTAATAGGGTCACAGATACGCAGTATTTT.

The chain uses TRBV18 and TRBJ1-1; 7 nucleotides agree with TRBD1. Trimming took 2 bases from V and 11 from J; bases not matched to a gene: 11. The CDR3 spans 14 residues. The germline CDR1 and CDR2 sequences are KGHSH and LQKENI. The CDR3 DNA reads TGTGCCAGCTCACCAGGCACAGGGGTGGAAGTGGCTTTCTTT. It yields the protein CASSPGTGVEVAFF.

Written as DNA, the CDR3 is TGCAGCGTTGAAAACAGCTACAATGAGCAGTTCTTC. Translated, it gives CSVENSYNEQFF. The chain has TRBV29-1 and TRBJ2-1; D gene unclear. V was cut by 2 bases and J by 3 bases, with 5 bases left in between. The CDR3 totals 12 residues. CDR1 is SQVTM and CDR2 is ANQGSEA in the germline V gene.

The CDR3 region is CASSEGRVTNSPLHF. As DNA, the CDR3 is TGTGCCAGCAGTGAGGGGCGGGTCACTAATTCACCCCTCCACTTT. The chain carries TRBV2 and TRBJ1-6; possible D gene TRBD1, 5 bases. This CDR3 region has 15 residues. Germline CDR1 and CDR2: SNHLY and FYNNEI. V was pared by 3 bases and J by 6 bases, with 12 bases between. Using reference TRBV2 and TRBJ1-6 for the parts outside the CDR3, the full variable domain is EPEVTQTPSHQVTQMGQEVILRCVPISNHLYFYWYRQILGQKVEFLVSFYNNEISEKSEIFDDQFSVERPDGSNFTLKIRSTKLEDSAMYFCASSEGRVTNSPLHFGNGTRLTVT.

The CDR3 protein is CAIRPLGGERPTDTQYF. CDR3 in DNA: TGTGCCATTAGGCCTCTGGGGGGGGAAAGACCAACAGATACGCAGTATTTT. The chain couples TRBV21-1 to TRBJ2-3; the D call in the table, TRBD2, was not verified against the DNA. TRBV21-1 is reported as a pseudogene. CDR3 length: 17 residues.

This rearrangement joins TRBV28 to TRBJ1-2; 9 nucleotides agree with TRBD1. CDR1 MDHEN and CDR2 SYDVKM come from the germline V gene. Trimming at V came to 10 bases and at J to 2 bases, leaving 14 bases not matched to a gene. The CDR3 has 16 residues. CDR3 DNA: TGTGCCACCCCCGGCCGGGACAGGGCAGGGAACTATGGCTACACCTTC. This encodes CATPGRDRAGNYGYTF.

The chain is built from TRBV6-1 and TRBJ2-3, with TRBD1 matching over 7 bases. The CDR3 loop spans 15 amino acids. Germline-derived CDR1 and CDR2 are MNHNS and SASEGT. After removal of 7 bases from V and 0 bases from J, the junction contained 7 bases not matched to a gene. For the CDR3, the DNA is TGTGCCAGCATTGGACAGGAGGCTAGCACAGATACGCAGTATTTT. Protein: CASIGQEASTDTQYF.

This chain links TRBV25-1 with TRBJ2-2; TRBD2 matches 8 bases. The germline V gene encodes CDR1 MGHDK and CDR2 SYGVNS. The CDR3 has 15 amino acids. Trimming took 5 bases from V and 0 from J; bases not matched to a gene: 2. CDR3 nucleotide sequence: TGTGCCAGCAGTTTGCGGGGGGCGAACACCGGGGAGCTGTTTTTT. Translated: CASSLRGANTGELFF.

The chain has TRBV9 and TRBJ1-6; the D gene is possibly TRBD1 (5 bases). V gave up 5 bases and J gave up 3 bases, with 12 bases separating them. CDR1 is SGDLS, CDR2 YYNGEE, per germline. The CDR3 runs 15 residues. The CDR3 DNA reads as TGTGCCAGCAGGAGAGGGGATGACTATAATTCACCCCTCCACTTT. Protein product: CASRRGDDYNSPLHF.

Turning to this clone: The junction differs from germline at one of its ends, possibly a read error. CDR3 in amino acids: CAGSLELWGGATDTQYF. The DNA for the CDR3 is TGTGCCGGGAGTTTGGAGTTGTGGGGGGGGGCTACAGATACGCAGTATTTT. The chain couples TRBV30 to TRBJ2-3; TRBD2 might be the D (7 bases). This CDR3 contains 17 residues. Germline loops: CDR1 GTSNPN, CDR2 SVGIG (reference sequence).

The chain recombines TRBV7-2 with TRBJ2-7; TRBD2 might be the D (6 bases). This CDR3 has 15 residues. V lost 5 bases, J lost 3 bases, and 17 bases lay in between. Germline CDR1 SGHTA, CDR2 FQGNSA. CDR3 in DNA: TGTGCCAGCAGCCGGGACTCGGGCCTCAACTACGAGCAGTACTTC. Amino acids: CASSRDSGLNYEQYF. Using reference TRBV7-2 and TRBJ2-7 for the parts outside the CDR3, the full variable domain is GAGVSQSPSNKVTEKGKDVELRCDPISGHTALYWYRQSLGQGLEFLIYFQGNSAPDKSGLPSDRFSAERTGGSVSTLTIQRTQQEDSAVYLCASSRDSGLNYEQYFGPGTRLTVT.

The chain uses TRBV15 and TRBJ1-6, with D perhaps matching TRBD1 (5 bases). V was cut by 0 bases and J by 10 bases, with 13 bases left in between. The V gene's germline CDR1 is LNHNV and CDR2 YYDKDF (reference sequence). CDR3 length: 15 amino acids. CDR3 nucleotide sequence: TGTGCCACCAGCAGAGATCCGTCGGGGGACTCACCCCTCCACTTT. Its protein is CATSRDPSGDSPLHF. The whole variable domain, remainder taken from reference TRBV15 and TRBJ1-6, is DAMVIQNPRYQVTQFGKPVTLSCSQTLNHNVMYWYQQKSSQAPKLLFHYYDKDFNNEADTPDNFQSRRPNTSFCFLDIRSPGLGDTAMYLCATSRDPSGDSPLHFGNGTRLTVT.

This chain uses TRBV27 with TRBJ2-5; possibly TRBD2 for D (5 bases). Looked up from germline, CDR1 is MNHEY and CDR2 is SMNVEV (reference sequence). The CDR3 extends over 14 amino acids. V lost 6 bases and J lost 3, with 14 bases in between. CDR3 in amino acids: CASRPVYGEETQYF. CDR3 in DNA: TGTGCCAGCAGACCCGTTTACGGGGAAGAGACCCAGTACTTC.

This clone was observed a handful of times. This chain links TRBV15 with TRBJ1-2, with D unclear. CDR3 length equals 14 residues. In germline, CDR1 is LNHNV, CDR2 YYDKDF (reference sequence). V gave up 0 bases and J gave up 8 bases, with 13 bases separating them. This CDR3 reads CATSRDRTDGGYTF. CDR3 bases: TGTGCCACCAGCAGAGATCGAACAGATGGAGGCTACACCTTC.

V usage is TRBV27 and J usage is TRBJ1-1; possible D gene TRBD1, 6 bases. CDR3 length: 14 residues. V was clipped by 5 bases and J by 3 bases, with 13 bases between them. Germline V CDR1 and CDR2: MNHEY, SMNVEV (reference sequence). The CDR3: CASSGLTGYTEAFF. The CDR3 coding sequence is TGTGCCAGCAGTGGGCTGACAGGATACACTGAAGCTTTCTTT.

This clone was detected a few times. V and J are TRBV15 and TRBJ1-5; D unresolved. This CDR3 has 15 amino acids. V was pared by 0 bases and J by 6 bases, with 12 bases between. Germline CDR1 is LNHNV and CDR2 is YYDKDF (reference sequence). Here the CDR3 reads CATSRDLTSSQPQHF. CDR3 bases: TGTGCCACCAGCAGAGATCTGACGAGTAGTCAGCCCCAGCATTTT.

The J gene is TRBJ2-3, the V gene TRBV7-9; D remains ambiguous. V lost 1 base and J lost 4, with 3 bases in between. From germline, CDR1 is SEHNR and CDR2 FQNEAQ (reference sequence). There are 12 residues in the CDR3. The CDR3, as DNA: TGTGCCAGCAGCTTAGGCCCAGATACGCAGTATTTT. It translates to CASSLGPDTQYF.

V is TRBV28 and J is TRBJ1-3, with D possibly TRBD1 on 6 matching bases. Germline CDR1 is MDHEN and CDR2 is SYDVKM. V lost 2 bases and J lost 0, with 8 bases in between. The CDR3 covers 15 residues. The CDR3 nucleotides are TGTGCCAGCAGTTTAGGGGGCAGCTCTGGAAACACCATATATTTT. This encodes CASSLGGSSGNTIYF.

The V call is TRBV7-2, the J call TRBJ2-1; a weak D match, TRBD1 (6 bases). The CDR3 is 13 amino acids. Deletions cut 5 bases from V and 3 bases from J, with 8 bases between. CDR1 SGHTA and CDR2 FQGNSA come from the germline V gene. The CDR3 region is CASSQQGYNEQFF. In DNA form, the CDR3 reads TGTGCCAGCAGCCAACAGGGCTACAATGAGCAGTTCTTC.

The J gene is TRBJ1-4, the V gene TRBV28; no definite D call. The V end was cut by 8 bases, the J end by 8 bases, with 12 bases between. This CDR3 has 12 amino acids. The germline CDR1 and CDR2 sequences are MDHEN and SYDVKM. The CDR3 is CASAGDTEKLFF. For the CDR3, the DNA is TGTGCCAGCGCGGGAGATACAGAAAAACTGTTTTTT.

The chain links TRBV6-5 to TRBJ1-2; possible D gene TRBD1, 5 bases. The germline V gene has CDR1 MNHEY and CDR2 SVGAGI. Trimming removed 8 bases at V and 5 bases at J, with 15 bases between. This CDR3 contains 13 residues. The CDR3 DNA sequence: TGTGCCAGCTGTCCCGGGACCCCATATGGCTACACCTTC. As protein: CASCPGTPYGYTF.

The rearrangement uses TRBV18 and TRBJ1-1, with a possible D match to TRBD1 (5 bases). Germline V gives CDR1 KGHSH, CDR2 LQKENI. The CDR3 is 15 residues long. V lost 1 base to trimming and J lost 7 bases, with 16 bases between them. The CDR3 DNA sequence: TGTGCCAGCTCACCACAGTTAGGGGCGGGGGATGAAGCTTTCTTT. As protein: CASSPQLGAGDEAFF. Drawing the rest from reference TRBV18 and TRBJ1-1, the complete variable domain is NAGVMQNPRHLVRRRGQEARLRCSPMKGHSHVYWYRQLPEEGLKFMVYLQKENIIDESGMPKERFSAEFPKEGPSILRIQQVVRGDSAAYFCASSPQLGAGDEAFFGQGTRLTVV.

V is TRBV27 and J is TRBJ1-1; unclear D gene. Germline V gene sequence: CDR1 MNHEY, CDR2 SMNVEV (reference sequence). V was cut by 0 bases and J by 4 bases, with 9 bases left in between. CDR3 length: 14 residues. The CDR3 spells CASSLSRVSTEAFF. As DNA, the CDR3 is TGTGCCAGCAGTTTATCTAGGGTTAGCACTGAAGCTTTCTTT.

The V gene is TRBV7-3, the J gene TRBJ2-2, with D hard to call. Germline V gene lookup returns CDR1 SGHTA and CDR2 FQGTGA. The CDR3 loop spans 13 amino acids. Between the trimmed V and J ends, which lost 4 bases and 7 bases, there was a span of 10 bases. CDR3 amino acids: CASSSPSHGELFF. The DNA of the CDR3 is TGTGCCAGCAGCTCCCCTAGTCACGGGGAGCTGTTTTTT.

The rearrangement uses TRBV19 and TRBJ1-2; perhaps TRBD1 as D (6 bases). The CDR3 has 13 amino acids. Trimming removed 6 bases from V and 7 bases from J, with 15 bases in between. Per germline, CDR1 LNHDA and CDR2 SQIVND (reference sequence). CDR3 sequence (DNA): TGTGCCAGTAGCCAGGGAACAGGGCCTGGCTACACCTTC. Residues: CASSQGTGPGYTF.

J is TRBJ2-2 and V is TRBV5-5, with unresolved D. Between the trimmed V and J ends, which lost 4 bases and 7 bases, there was a span of 5 bases. The germline gives CDR1 SGHKS, CDR2 YYEKEE (reference sequence). There are 11 residues in the CDR3. The CDR3 DNA is TGTGCCAGCAGCGCCCTCGGGGAGCTGTTTTTT. The encoded protein is CASSALGELFF. The whole variable domain, remainder taken from reference TRBV5-5 and TRBJ2-2, is DAGVTQSPTHLIKTRGQQVTLRCSPISGHKSVSWYQQVLGQGPQFIFQYYEKEERGRGNFPDRFSARQFPNYSSELNVNALLLGDSALYLCASSALGELFFGEGSRLTVL.

The chain uses TRBV5-8 and TRBJ1-5; the D gene is possibly TRBD1 (6 bases). Looked up from germline, CDR1 is SGHTS and CDR2 is YDEGEE. The ends were cut back, 2 bases at V and 1 base at J, with 10 bases in the middle. This CDR3 is 15 amino acids long. The CDR3 region has the DNA TGTGCCAGCAGCTTACAGGGAATGAGCAATCAGCCCCAGCATTTT. It specifies CASSLQGMSNQPQHF.